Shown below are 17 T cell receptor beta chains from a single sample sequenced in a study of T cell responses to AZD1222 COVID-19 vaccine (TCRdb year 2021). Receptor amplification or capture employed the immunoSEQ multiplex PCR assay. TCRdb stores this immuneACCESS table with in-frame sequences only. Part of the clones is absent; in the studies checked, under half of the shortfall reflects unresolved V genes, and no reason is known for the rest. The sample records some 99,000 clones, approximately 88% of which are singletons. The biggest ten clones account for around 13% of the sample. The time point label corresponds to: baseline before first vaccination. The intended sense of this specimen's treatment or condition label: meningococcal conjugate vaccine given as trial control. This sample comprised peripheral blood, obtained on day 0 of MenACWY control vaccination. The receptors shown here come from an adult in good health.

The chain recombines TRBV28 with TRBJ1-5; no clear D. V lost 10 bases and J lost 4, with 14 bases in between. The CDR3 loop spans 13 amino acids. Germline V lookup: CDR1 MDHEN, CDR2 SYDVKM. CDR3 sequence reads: CANQDGPNQPQHF. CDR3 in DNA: TGTGCCAATCAGGACGGACCAAATCAGCCCCAGCATTTT.

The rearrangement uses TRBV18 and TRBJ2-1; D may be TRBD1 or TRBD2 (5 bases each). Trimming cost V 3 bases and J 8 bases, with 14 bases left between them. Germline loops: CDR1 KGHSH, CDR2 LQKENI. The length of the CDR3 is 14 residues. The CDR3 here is CASSPLGDGHEQFF. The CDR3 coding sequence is TGTGCCAGCTCACCGCTCGGGGACGGCCATGAGCAGTTCTTC.

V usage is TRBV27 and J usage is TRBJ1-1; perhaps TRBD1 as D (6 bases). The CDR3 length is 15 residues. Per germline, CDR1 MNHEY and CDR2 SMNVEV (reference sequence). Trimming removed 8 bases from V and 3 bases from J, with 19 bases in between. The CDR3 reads CASGNLGGWDTEAFF. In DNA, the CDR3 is TGTGCCAGCGGAAACTTAGGGGGGTGGGACACTGAAGCTTTCTTT.

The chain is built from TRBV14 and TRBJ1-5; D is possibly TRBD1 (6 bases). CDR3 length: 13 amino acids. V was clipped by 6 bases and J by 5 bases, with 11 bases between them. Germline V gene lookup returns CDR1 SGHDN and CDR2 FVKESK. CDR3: CASSGGGYQPQHF. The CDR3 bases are TGTGCCAGCAGTGGGGGGGGCTATCAGCCCCAGCATTTT.

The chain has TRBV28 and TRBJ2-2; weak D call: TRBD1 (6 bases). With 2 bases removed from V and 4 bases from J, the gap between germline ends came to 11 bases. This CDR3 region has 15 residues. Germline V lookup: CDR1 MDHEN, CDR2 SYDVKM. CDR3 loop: CASSLSKTGTGELFF. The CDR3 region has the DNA TGTGCCAGCAGTTTAAGCAAGACAGGCACCGGGGAGCTGTTTTTT.

CDR3 sequence: CASSLATSGQYYEQYF. The CDR3 coding sequence is TGTGCCAGCAGCTTAGCGACGTCGGGACAGTACTACGAGCAGTACTTC. The chain couples TRBV7-8 to TRBJ2-7; TRBD1 aligns across 7 bases. Germline trimming cut 0 bases from V and 3 bases from J; bases unmatched to any gene: 8. The CDR3 length is 16 residues. CDR1 SGHVS and CDR2 FQNEAQ come from the germline V gene.

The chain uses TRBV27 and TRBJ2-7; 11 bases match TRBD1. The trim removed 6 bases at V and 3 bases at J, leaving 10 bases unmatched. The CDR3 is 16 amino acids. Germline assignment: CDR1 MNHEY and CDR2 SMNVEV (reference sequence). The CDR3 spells CASSQGVGTGGYEQYF. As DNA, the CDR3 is TGTGCCAGCAGCCAAGGGGTCGGGACAGGGGGCTACGAGCAGTACTTC.

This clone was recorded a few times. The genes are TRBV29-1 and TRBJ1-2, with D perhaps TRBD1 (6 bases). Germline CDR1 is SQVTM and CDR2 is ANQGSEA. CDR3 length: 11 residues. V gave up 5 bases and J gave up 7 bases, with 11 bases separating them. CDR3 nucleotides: TGCAGCGTTCAGGACAGCCCTGGCTACACCTTC. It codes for CSVQDSPGYTF.

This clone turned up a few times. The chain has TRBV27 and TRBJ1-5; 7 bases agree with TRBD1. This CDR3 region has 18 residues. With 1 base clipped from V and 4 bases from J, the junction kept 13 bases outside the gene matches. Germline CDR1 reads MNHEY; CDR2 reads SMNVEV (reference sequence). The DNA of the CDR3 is TGTGCCAGCAGTTTATACGGGGGAAACAGGGGAGGAAATCAGCCCCAGCATTTT. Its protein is CASSLYGGNRGGNQPQHF.

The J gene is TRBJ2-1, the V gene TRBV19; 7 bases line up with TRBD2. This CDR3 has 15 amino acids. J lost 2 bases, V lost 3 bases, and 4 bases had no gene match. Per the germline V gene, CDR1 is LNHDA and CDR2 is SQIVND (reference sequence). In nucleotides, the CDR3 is TGTGCCAGTAGTATGTCTAGCGGTGCCTACAATGAGCAGTTCTTC. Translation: CASSMSSGAYNEQFF.

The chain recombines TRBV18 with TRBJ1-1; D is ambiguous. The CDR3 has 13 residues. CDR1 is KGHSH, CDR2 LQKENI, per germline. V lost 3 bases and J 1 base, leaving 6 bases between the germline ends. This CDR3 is CASSPDPNTEAFF. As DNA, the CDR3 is TGTGCCAGCTCACCCGACCCGAACACTGAAGCTTTCTTT.

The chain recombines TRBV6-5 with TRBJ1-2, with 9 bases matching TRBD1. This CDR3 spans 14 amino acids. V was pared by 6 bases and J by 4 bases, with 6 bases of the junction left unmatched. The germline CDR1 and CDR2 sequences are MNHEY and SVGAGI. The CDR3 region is CASRQDRGFYGYTF. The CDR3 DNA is TGTGCCAGCAGGCAGGACAGGGGATTCTATGGCTACACCTTC.

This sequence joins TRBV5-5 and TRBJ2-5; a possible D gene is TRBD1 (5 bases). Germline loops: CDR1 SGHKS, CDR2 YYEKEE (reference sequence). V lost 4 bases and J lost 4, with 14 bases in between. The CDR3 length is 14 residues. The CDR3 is CASSPGFLRETQYF. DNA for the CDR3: TGTGCCAGCAGCCCAGGGTTTCTTCGAGAGACCCAGTACTTC.

CDR3 DNA: TGTGCCAGCAGCGTAGGCGATGGCAGGGGAGAGACCCAGTACTTC. As protein: CASSVGDGRGETQYF. V usage is TRBV9 and J usage is TRBJ2-5, with D perhaps TRBD1 (6 bases). The CDR3 extends over 15 amino acids. The V gene lost 0 bases and the J gene lost 4 bases, with 13 bases spanning the gap. Germline V lookup: CDR1 SGDLS, CDR2 YYNGEE.

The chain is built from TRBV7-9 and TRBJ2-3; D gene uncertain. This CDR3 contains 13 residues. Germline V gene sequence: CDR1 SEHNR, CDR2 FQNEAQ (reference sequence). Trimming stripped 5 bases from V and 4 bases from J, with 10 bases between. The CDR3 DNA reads TGTGCCAGCAGCCCCAAGGGTCCAGATACGCAGTATTTT. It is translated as CASSPKGPDTQYF.

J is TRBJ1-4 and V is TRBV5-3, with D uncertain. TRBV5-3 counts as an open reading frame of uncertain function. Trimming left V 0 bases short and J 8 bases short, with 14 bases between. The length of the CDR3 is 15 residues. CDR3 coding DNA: TGTGCCAGAAGCTTGGGTGGGGAATCGTTAGAAAAACTGTTTTTT. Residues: CARSLGGESLEKLFF.

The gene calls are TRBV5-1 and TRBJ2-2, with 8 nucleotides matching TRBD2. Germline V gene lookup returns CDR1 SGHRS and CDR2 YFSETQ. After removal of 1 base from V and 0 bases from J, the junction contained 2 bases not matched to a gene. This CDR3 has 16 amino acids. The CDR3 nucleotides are TGCGCCAGCAGCTTGAGACTAGCGCCGAACACCGGGGAGCTGTTTTTT. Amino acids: CASSLRLAPNTGELFF.